A few counts support the clone carrying this T cell receptor beta chain. V gave up 6 bases and J gave up 1 base; unmatched junction bases: 2. The germline V gene has CDR1 SQVTM and CDR2 ANQGSEA. This CDR3 has 12 amino acids. Caucasian adults living in Nashville, Tennessee, provided all samples. The data originate from a study of shared clonotypes between healthy human individuals. Each subset's genomic DNA was split evenly across several immunoSEQ plates. Assay: immunoSEQ multiplex PCR; the TCRdb copy retains only in-frame clones and omits some. The profile shows about 1.1 million clones, roughly 80% of them singletons.

V and J are TRBV29-1 and TRBJ1-2, with 7 bases matching TRBD1. Sequencing used memory CD4+ T cells from PBMCs. The subset: CD45RA-negative fraction. This receptor was obtained from a man aged 18-30 years in good health. Some clones in this sample may be carry-over from other donors' samples. CDR3 residues: CSVGDSNYGYTF. The CDR3 coding sequence is TGCAGCGTGGGGGACAGTAACTATGGCTACACCTTC.